This T cell receptor (beta chain) is drawn from a study of T cell repertoires in cytomegalovirus infection. TCRdb called the reads again in MiXCR, with one record for every CDR3 protein. The sample contains 150,000 to 200,000 distinct CDR3 sequences, approximately 15% of which appear only once. Germline-derived CDR1 and CDR2 are SQVTM and ANQGSEA. Trimming cost V 7 bases and J 6 bases, with 16 bases left between them. The CDR3 runs to 13 residues. This clonotype was seen a handful of times. The clonotype was recovered from a human donor in good health (CMV status not recorded). Some clones in this sample may be carry-over from other donors' samples. Sequenced input: PBMCs. The chain joins TRBV29-1 to TRBJ2-1, with D perhaps given as TRBD1 or TRBD2 (6 bases each). The CDR3 spells CSAFGGRVNEQFF. The CDR3, as DNA: TGCAGCGCCTTCGGGGGCAGGGTCAATGAGCAGTTCTTC.